The clone carrying this TCR beta chain has at least ten counts. Its antigen is currently unknown. Germline CDR1 reads KGHDR; CDR2 reads SFDVKD. Trimming cost V 4 bases and J 10 bases, with 28 bases left between them. This CDR3 region has 18 residues. TCR beta CDR3 sequences were amplified from RNA transcripts. The HTBI primer set served for first-round RT-PCR of the TCR CDR3. TCRdb re-analysed the multiplex PCR reads in MiXCR, keeping a single row per CDR3 protein. The sample records about 300,000 distinct CDR3 sequences, roughly 15% being singletons. The sample is drawn from a study of T cells in Graves' hyperthyroidism and ophthalmopathy. Overall study results and limits: The model identified upcoming ophthalmopathy a median approximately 6.5 months ahead of onset. Most clonotypes expanded in the thyroid (above 0.001) were also present in blood.

The material sequenced was blood. This TCR derives from a man aged 25 to 40 with Graves' hyperthyroidism. V gene TRBV24-1 combines with J gene TRBJ2-1; a weak D match, TRBD2 (7 bases). CDR3: CATSDSTRGLGGLSEQFF. CDR3 sequence (DNA): TGTGCCACCAGTGACTCCACTCGAGGACTAGGGGGACTTAGCGAGCAGTTCTTC.